The table lists the clone carrying this TCR beta chain with a count of one. Its target is not known. The entry originates in a study of CD8+ T cells in alopecia areata. Study conclusions and caveats: Lesional tissue from the scalp (especially in alopecia totalis/universalis) showed higher clonality than normal scalp. Tissue-resident alphabeta T cells belonging to normal skin likewise get sequenced within scalp specimens.

cDNA serving as the sequencing template came from extracted, reverse transcribed RNA. Sequenced by immunoSEQ multiplex PCR; TCRdb stores in-frame clones only, minus some. The sample contains roughly 130,000 clones, roughly three fifths of which appear only once. Researchers gathered lesional scalp punch biopsies and peripheral blood from patients with alopecia areata. Sequencing was performed on CD4+ T cells sorted from blood, taken at week 0. This sequence originates from a human donor with alopecia areata.

CDR3: CASSRRTDHEKLFF. The DNA for the CDR3 is TGCGCCAGCAGCCGTCGGACAGACCATGAAAAACTGTTTTTT. This sequence joins TRBV4-3 and TRBJ1-4; D perhaps matches TRBD1 (6 bases). There are 14 residues in the CDR3. Germline V lookup: CDR1 LGHNA, CDR2 YSLEER. Trimming pared 4 bases from V and 6 bases from J, leaving 12 bases between.